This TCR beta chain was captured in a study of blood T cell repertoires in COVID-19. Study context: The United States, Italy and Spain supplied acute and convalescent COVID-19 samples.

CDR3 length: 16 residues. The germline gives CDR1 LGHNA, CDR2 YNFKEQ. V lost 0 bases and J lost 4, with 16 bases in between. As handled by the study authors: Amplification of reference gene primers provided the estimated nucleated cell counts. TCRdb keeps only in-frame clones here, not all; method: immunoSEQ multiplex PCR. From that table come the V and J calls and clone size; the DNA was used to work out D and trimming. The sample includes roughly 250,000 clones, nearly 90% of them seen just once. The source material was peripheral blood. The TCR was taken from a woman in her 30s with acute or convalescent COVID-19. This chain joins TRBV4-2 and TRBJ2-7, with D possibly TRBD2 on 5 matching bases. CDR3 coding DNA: TGTGCCAGCAGCCAAGATAAAGGACTCCGGAATTACGAGCAGTACTTC. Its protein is CASSQDKGLRNYEQYF.